This T cell receptor beta chain was observed in a study of cytotoxic CD8 clonotypes in ibrutinib-treated CLL. Study-wide background: Median treatment time before response sampling was eleven to twelve months, range 6 to 36. Sequencing produced an average of roughly 270,000 productive templates and 94,082 productive rearrangements per sample. Whole-study findings and limits: Clonality at baseline surpassed age-matched healthy donors and tracked circulating CD8+ T-cell counts.

The CDR3 has 15 amino acids. Germline CDR1 and CDR2: LNHDA and SQIVND (reference sequence). V shed 6 bases, J shed 3 bases, and the junction held 10 bases outside the gene matches. Clones were read by immunoSEQ multiplex PCR, and TCRdb kept only the in-frame ones, dropping some. The sample includes about 140,000 clones, less than 95% of them seen just once. Details on this clone: Its antigen is still unknown.

This TCR was sampled from a human donor with chronic lymphocytic leukemia. Sequencing used PBMCs, obtained after 12 months of ibrutinib treatment. The chain has TRBV19 and TRBJ2-7; 8 bases match TRBD1. In nucleotides, the CDR3 is TGTGCCAGTAGAGACGGCGGGACAGGAGGCTACGAGCAGTACTTC. Its protein product is CASRDGGTGGYEQYF.